This is a list of T cell receptor beta chains from one sample in a study of CD8 T cells in ankylosing spondylitis. Each CDR3 protein is one row after TCRdb ran MiXCR on the 5' RACE reads. The sample lists 80,000 to 100,000 distinct CDR3 sequences, roughly 8.8% occurring once. Sequenced: blood, either unsorted or a sorted T cell fraction (not recorded which). These receptors originate from a male donor with ankylosing spondylitis or in good health (not recorded which). CDR3s include the opening cysteine and the closing phenylalanine or tryptophan. Each record gives: clone size, J gene, D gene, V gene, CDR3 length, CDR3 DNA, CDR3 protein. The D gene is left open where the match is weak. Not every row has a clone size; where given, it reads once, few, many or a size class.

>many|TRBJ1-1|TRBD1|TRBV6-1|13
TGTGCCAGCGGTGACAGGGGGAACACTGAAGCTTTCTTT
CASGDRGNTEAFF
>-|TRBJ1-5|-|TRBV18|16
TGTGCCAGCTCACCCGGGGGAGGGAATAGCAATCAGCCCCAGCATTTT
CASSPGGGNSNQPQHF
>many|TRBJ1-2|TRBD1|TRBV20-1|15
TGCAGTGCTAGAAAACGCACAGGGGGCGCCTATGGCTACACCTTC
CSARKRTGGAYGYTF
>many|TRBJ2-3|TRBD2|TRBV15|17
TGTGCCACCAGCAGAGTTGGGACTAGCGGGGGAAGGGATACGCAGTATTTT
CATSRVGTSGGRDTQYF
>many|TRBJ1-1|-|TRBV3-1|17
TGTGCCAGCAGCCAGGCGGGACCCTCGTCACTGAACACTGAAGCTTTCTTT
CASSQAGPSSLNTEAFF
>many|TRBJ2-1|-|TRBV11-2|13
TGTGCCAGCAGCTTAGCGGCTCTAGCGGAGCAGTTCTTC
CASSLAALAEQFF
>many|TRBJ1-1|-|TRBV7-2|14
TGTGCCAGCGAACTGGATCGGAAGAACACTGAAGCTTTCTTT
CASELDRKNTEAFF
>many|TRBJ2-7|TRBD2|TRBV7-2|14
TGTGCCAGCAAGCGGGGGGGCCTCTCCTACGAGCAGTACTTC
CASKRGGLSYEQYF
>many|TRBJ1-1|-|TRBV7-8|13
TGTGCCAGCAGCTTTGGTGAGAACACTGAAGCTTTCTTT
CASSFGENTEAFF
>many|TRBJ2-5|-|TRBV20-1|15
TGCAGTGCTTTAGATGGGTCTACAGGGCAAGAGACCCAGTACTTC
CSALDGSTGQETQYF
>few|TRBJ2-3|-|TRBV19|13
TGTGCCAGTAGTATAGCCAGCACAGATACGCAGTATTTT
CASSIASTDTQYF
>-|TRBJ2-5|-|TRBV11-2|15
TGTGCCAGCAGCACCACGCTGACCGTTCGGGAGACCCAGTACTTC
CASSTTLTVRETQYF
>few|TRBJ2-3|-|TRBV9|14
TGTGCCAGCAGCGCAAACGTAGGCACAGATACGCAGTATTTT
CASSANVGTDTQYF
>many|TRBJ2-1|TRBD2|TRBV6-1|20
TGTGCCAGCAGTGGGCTGAGGACTAGCGGGGGTCATAGCTCCTACAATGAGCAGTTCTTC
CASSGLRTSGGHSSYNEQFF
>many|TRBJ1-4|TRBD1|TRBV12-3/TRBV12-4|14
TGTGCCAGCAGCTTGACAGGGTCAGGGGAAAAACTGTTTTTT
CASSLTGSGEKLFF
>many|TRBJ2-2|-|TRBV3-1|14
TGTGCCAGCGCGGTGCCCCCGGACACCGGGGAGCTGTTTTTT
CASAVPPDTGELFF
>-|TRBJ2-7|TRBD2|TRBV11-2|18
TGTGCCAGCAGCTTAGGATACTTAGCGGGCGAAACCTCCTACGAGCAGTACTTC
CASSLGYLAGETSYEQYF
>many|TRBJ1-1|-|TRBV28|14
TGTGCCAGCAGTTTTTCAGGGTACGGCGCTGAAGCTTTCTTT
CASSFSGYGAEAFF
>few|TRBJ1-6|-|TRBV13|14
TGTGCCAGCAGCCCCCGACAGGTTAATTCACCCCTCCACTTT
CASSPRQVNSPLHF
>many|TRBJ2-3|-|TRBV20-1|13
TGCAGTGCTCCGGGACACCTCGCAGATACGCAGTATTTT
CSAPGHLADTQYF
>-|TRBJ1-1|TRBD1|TRBV28|14
TGTGTCAGCGGGGATTCCGGGACAGGGGGTGAAGCTTTCTTT
CVSGDSGTGGEAFF
>many|TRBJ1-5|TRBD1|TRBV20-1|15
TGCAGTGCCGCAACCCCGGGACAGGGAGGCCAGCCCCAGCATTTT
CSAATPGQGGQPQHF
>few|TRBJ1-3|-|TRBV7-9|15
TGTGCCAGCAGCCGGATCGACGCGGCCAGAAACACCATATATTTT
CASSRIDAARNTIYF
>many|TRBJ2-3|-|TRBV7-3|16
TGTGCCAGCAGCCCCGCGGGCGGGGCTAGCACAGATACGCAGTATTTT
CASSPAGGASTDTQYF
>many|TRBJ2-1|TRBD1|TRBV5-1|15
TGCGCCAGCAAAAGCGGACAGGGAAACTACAATGAGCAGTTCTTC
CASKSGQGNYNEQFF
>many|TRBJ1-1|-|TRBV20-1|16
TGCAGTGCTAGAAGGGTGGTAGGTCGGCAGAACACTGAAGCTTTCTTT
CSARRVVGRQNTEAFF
>-|TRBJ2-7|-|TRBV7-9|11
TGTGCCAGCGCGACTGGTCTCGAGCAGTACTTC
CASATGLEQYF
>many|TRBJ2-3|TRBD1|TRBV5-1|15
TGCGCCAGCAGCTTGACAGGGGTTGGGACAGATACGCAGTATTTT
CASSLTGVGTDTQYF
>many|TRBJ1-1|TRBD1|TRBV12-3/TRBV12-4|13
TGTGCCACCTCGGGACAGAAATACACTGAAGCTTTCTTT
CATSGQKYTEAFF
>many|TRBJ2-7|-|TRBV29-1|13
TGCAGCGTTGTCACCGGTCTTTCCTACGAGCAGTACTTC
CSVVTGLSYEQYF
>many|TRBJ2-6|-|TRBV29-1|15
TGCAGCGTTGAAGATCTGGTGACGACGACCAACGTCCTGACTTTC
CSVEDLVTTTNVLTF
>many|TRBJ2-7|-|TRBV5-1|13
TGCGCCAGCACCCTTGATTCGTCTGCCGAGCAGTACTTC
CASTLDSSAEQYF
>many|TRBJ2-7|-|TRBV5-1|13
TGCGCCAGCGGTGACCCAGGCTCGAGCGAGCAGTACTTC
CASGDPGSSEQYF
>many|TRBJ2-7|-|TRBV7-2|12
TGTGCCAGCAGCCATCGCCCCTACGAGCAGTACTTC
CASSHRPYEQYF
>-|TRBJ2-4|-|TRBV6-5|14
TGTGCCAGCAGTTCGGCCGAACCCTTCAACATTCAGTACTTC
CASSSAEPFNIQYF
>many|TRBJ2-7|TRBD2|TRBV20-1|13
TGCAGTGCAAAGCGGGGGGGGGTCGACGAGCAGTACTTC
CSAKRGGVDEQYF
>many|TRBJ2-7|TRBD1|TRBV5-1|15
TGCGCCAGCAGAGACGGACAGGGCCCTTCCTACGAGCAGTACTTC
CASRDGQGPSYEQYF
>many|TRBJ1-2|-|TRBV19|11
TGTGCCAGTAGGACAGCGGGAGGCTACACCTTC
CASRTAGGYTF
>many|TRBJ2-7|TRBD1|TRBV5-1|16
TGCGCCAGCAGCCCCCCGAGGGGACAGAGCACCTACGAGTGGTACTTC
CASSPPRGQSTYEWYF
>many|TRBJ1-2|-|TRBV2|17
TGTGCCAGCAGTGCCCCCTCAACGGGAAGGGGCATCTATGGCTACACCTTC
CASSAPSTGRGIYGYTF
>many|TRBJ2-7|-|TRBV5-1|15
TGCGCCAGCAGCTTGGTAGGGGGACCAGCCTACGAGCAGTACTTC
CASSLVGGPAYEQYF
>-|TRBJ1-4|TRBD1|TRBV7-9|15
TGTGCCAGCGGAAACAGAGGGGGCAGGCACGAAAAACTGTTTTTT
CASGNRGGRHEKLFF
>many|TRBJ1-5|-|TRBV20-1|14
TGCAGTGCTAGAGATCGGGTGGGCAATCAGCCCCAGCATTTT
CSARDRVGNQPQHF
>many|TRBJ2-1|TRBD1|TRBV7-8|18
TGTGCCAGCAGCGCAAAACTTCCCGGGACAGGACAGTACAATGAGCAGTTCTTC
CASSAKLPGTGQYNEQFF
>few|TRBJ2-7|-|TRBV12-3/TRBV12-4|13
TGTGCCAGCAGACCGCATAGCGGCTACGAGCAGTACTTC
CASRPHSGYEQYF
>-|TRBJ2-3|TRBD2|TRBV12-3/TRBV12-4|15
TGTGCCAGCAGTTTAATAGCGGGGGGTACAGATACGCAGTATTTT
CASSLIAGGTDTQYF
>many|TRBJ2-1|TRBD2|TRBV2|18
TGTGCCAGCAGTGAATTTTCACTAGCGGGGGGGCTAGGAGATGAGCAGTTCTTC
CASSEFSLAGGLGDEQFF
>-|TRBJ2-7|TRBD1|TRBV29-1|13
TGCAGCGTTGAAGAGACAGGGACCTACGAGCAGTACTTC
CSVEETGTYEQYF
>-|TRBJ2-3|TRBD1|TRBV18|15
TGTGCCAGCTCACCGGGACAGGTTAGCACAGATACGCAGTATTTT
CASSPGQVSTDTQYF
>many|TRBJ2-7|TRBD1|TRBV5-1|16
TGCGCCAGCAGCTCGCAGTCCGGACAGGGATCCTACGAGCAGTACTTC
CASSSQSGQGSYEQYF